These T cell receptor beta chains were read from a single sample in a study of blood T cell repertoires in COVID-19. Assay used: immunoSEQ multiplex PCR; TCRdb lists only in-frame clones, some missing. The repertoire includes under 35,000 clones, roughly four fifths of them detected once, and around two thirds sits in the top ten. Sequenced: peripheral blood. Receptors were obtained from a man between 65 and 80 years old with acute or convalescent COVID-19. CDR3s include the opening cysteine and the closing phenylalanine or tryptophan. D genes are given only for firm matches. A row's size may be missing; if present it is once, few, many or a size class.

CDR3: CASSLNAGGTEAFF
DNA: TGTGCCAGCAGCTTAAATGCGGGAGGGACTGAAGCTTTCTTT
V: TRBV7-3
D: NA
J: TRBJ1-1
size: NA

CDR3: CASSKQGENIQYF
DNA: TGTGCCAGTAGTAAACAGGGTGAAAACATTCAGTACTTC
V: TRBV19
D: NA
J: TRBJ2-4
size: NA

CDR3: CASSVRGQSTDTQYF
DNA: TGTGCCAGCAGCGTAAGGGGACAGAGCACAGATACGCAGTATTTT
V: TRBV9
D: TRBD1
J: TRBJ2-3
size: NA

CDR3: CASSLPSGDEQYF
DNA: TGTGCCAGCAGCTTGCCCAGCGGCGACGAGCAGTACTTC
V: TRBV5-6
D: NA
J: TRBJ2-7
size: medium-sized

CDR3: CASSPGQTNYGYTF
DNA: TGTGCCAGCAGCCCCGGACAGACTAACTATGGCTACACCTTC
V: TRBV5-4
D: NA
J: TRBJ1-2
size: NA

CDR3: CASKLGGNYGYTF
DNA: TGTGCCAGCAAGTTAGGCGGCAACTATGGCTACACCTTC
V: TRBV28
D: NA
J: TRBJ1-2
size: NA

CDR3: CASSPPAGKPYEQYF
DNA: TGTGCCAGCTCACCCCCAGCGGGGAAGCCCTACGAGCAGTACTTC
V: TRBV18
D: TRBD2
J: TRBJ2-7
size: NA

CDR3: CASSLVAENEKLFF
DNA: TGCGCCAGCAGCTTGGTGGCGGAAAATGAAAAACTGTTTTTT
V: TRBV5-1
D: NA
J: TRBJ1-4
size: NA

CDR3: CASSYSASTDTQYF
DNA: TGTGCCAGCAGTTACTCAGCCAGCACAGATACGCAGTATTTT
V: TRBV6-5
D: NA
J: TRBJ2-3
size: NA

CDR3: CASSLGGNTEAFF
DNA: TGTGCCAGCAGCTTAGGAGGGAACACTGAAGCTTTCTTT
V: TRBV11-3
D: NA
J: TRBJ1-1
size: NA

CDR3: CASSLPGNQPQHF
DNA: TGTGCCAGCAGCTTGCCAGGCAATCAGCCCCAGCATTTT
V: TRBV5-6
D: NA
J: TRBJ1-5
size: NA

CDR3: CASRLTGGLAGANVLTF
DNA: TGTGCCAGCAGACTGACAGGGGGCTTGGCTGGGGCCAACGTCCTGACTTTC
V: TRBV27
D: TRBD1
J: TRBJ2-6
size: few

CDR3: CASSLEGGQYF
DNA: TGCGCCAGCAGCTTGGAAGGGGGCCAGTACTTC
V: TRBV5-1
D: NA
J: TRBJ2-5
size: NA

CDR3: CASSPQLLYGYTF
DNA: TGTGCCAGTAGTCCACAGTTGCTCTATGGCTACACCTTC
V: TRBV19
D: NA
J: TRBJ1-2
size: NA

CDR3: CASSFGGSRLETQYF
DNA: TGTGCCAGCAGTTTCGGGGGAAGTCGTTTAGAGACCCAGTACTTC
V: TRBV28
D: NA
J: TRBJ2-5
size: NA

CDR3: CASSPLPGTNYGYTF
DNA: TGTGCCAGCTCACCCCTCCCAGGAACTAACTATGGCTACACCTTC
V: TRBV18
D: NA
J: TRBJ1-2
size: NA

CDR3: CASSLTSGTGGRNEQFF
DNA: TGCGCCAGCAGTCTGACATCCGGGACAGGGGGCCGAAATGAGCAGTTCTTC
V: TRBV4-1
D: TRBD1
J: TRBJ2-1
size: few

CDR3: CASSVRGESPLHF
DNA: TGTGCCAGCTCAGTGCGGGGAGAGTCACCCCTCCACTTT
V: TRBV18
D: NA
J: TRBJ1-6
size: NA

CDR3: CASTLVIGGNQPQHF
DNA: TGTGCCAGCACCCTAGTCATCGGGGGCAATCAGCCCCAGCATTTT
V: TRBV6-5
D: NA
J: TRBJ1-5
size: NA

CDR3: CASAESGSTDTQYF
DNA: TGTGCCAGCGCTGAAAGCGGCAGCACAGATACGCAGTATTTT
V: TRBV7-9
D: NA
J: TRBJ2-3
size: NA

CDR3: CASSLGAGSGNTIYF
DNA: TGCGCCAGCAGCTTGGGGGCAGGTTCTGGAAACACCATATATTTT
V: TRBV5-1
D: NA
J: TRBJ1-3
size: NA

CDR3: CASSPSTGVGGNTIYF
DNA: TGCGCCAGCAGCCCAAGCACAGGGGTAGGTGGAAACACCATATATTTT
V: TRBV4-3
D: TRBD1
J: TRBJ1-3
size: NA